The 16 T cell receptor beta chains below come from one sample, sequenced in a study of cytomegalovirus exposure and HLA in healthy donors. Use of 60 Vbeta and 13 Jbeta primers characterized the PCR. Clones were sequenced by immunoSEQ multiplex PCR, and TCRdb holds only the in-frame ones, with some missing. The sample yields some 150,000 clones, over 80% seen once. The sample was PBMCs. Every receptor here comes from a young woman in good health and CMV-seronegative.

This sequence joins TRBV6-6 and TRBJ2-1, with 12 bases that match TRBD1. V was clipped by 0 bases and J by 10 bases; unmatched bases: 7. There are 16 residues in the CDR3. From germline, CDR1 is MNHNY and CDR2 SVGAGI (reference sequence). CDR3 DNA sequence: TGTGCCAGCAGTTACTCTCCGGGACAGGGGGCGGGAGAGCAGTTCTTC. This gives the protein CASSYSPGQGAGEQFF.

This chain connects TRBV29-1 to TRBJ1-1; D may be TRBD1 (5 bases). Germline CDR1 reads SQVTM; CDR2 reads ANQGSEA. Trimming shortened V by 2 bases and J by 0 bases, and 10 bases separated the two germline ends. CDR3 size: 14 residues. The CDR3 bases are TGCAGCGTTGAAAGGGGCAGTCTGAACACTGAAGCTTTCTTT. Translating it yields CSVERGSLNTEAFF.

This chain links TRBV28 with TRBJ2-7, with a tentative D call TRBD2 (6 bases). The germline CDR1 and CDR2 sequences are MDHEN and SYDVKM. The CDR3 spans 14 residues. Trimming took 5 bases from V and 7 from J, leaving 18 bases between them. CDR3 protein: CASSPPGTSSEQYF. In nucleotides, the CDR3 is TGTGCCAGCAGTCCGCCGGGGACTTCTTCGGAGCAGTACTTC.

This chain connects TRBV30 to TRBJ1-5, with D hard to call. The V and J ends lost 0 bases and 0 bases respectively, with 6 bases between them. The CDR3 runs 14 residues. The V gene's germline CDR1 is GTSNPN and CDR2 SVGIG (reference sequence). CDR3 coding DNA: TGTGCCTGGAGTGTAAGCATTAGCAATCAGCCCCAGCATTTT. This codes for CAWSVSISNQPQHF.

The chain combines TRBV19 with TRBJ1-4; TRBD1 matches at 9 bases. Trimming at V came to 6 bases and at J to 8 bases, leaving 7 bases not matched to a gene. CDR1 is LNHDA and CDR2 is SQIVND in the germline V gene (reference sequence). This CDR3 comprises 14 residues. The CDR3 bases are TGTGCCAGTAGACCACAGGGGGCTGGAGAAAAACTGTTTTTT. Its translation: CASRPQGAGEKLFF.

The chain uses TRBV10-1 and TRBJ2-3; 11 bases fit TRBD1. V trimming: 5 bases; J trimming: 2 bases; junction bases outside the gene matches: 3. The CDR3 spans 15 residues. The germline V gene has CDR1 WNHNN and CDR2 SYGVQD (reference sequence). The CDR3 loop is CASSSGQGVTDTQYF. CDR3 nucleotide sequence: TGCGCCAGCAGTTCGGGACAGGGGGTCACAGATACGCAGTATTTT.

This clone showed up just once. V usage is TRBV6-1 and J usage is TRBJ2-7; D not resolved. Between the trimmed V and J ends, which lost 2 bases and 3 bases, there was a span of 8 bases. The CDR3 runs to 13 residues. The germline V gene encodes CDR1 MNHNS and CDR2 SASEGT. This chain's CDR3 is CASSEHKNYEQYF. DNA of the CDR3: TGTGCCAGCAGTGAACACAAAAACTACGAGCAGTACTTC.

The rearrangement links TRBV6-1 to TRBJ2-5; possibly TRBD2 for D (5 bases). The CDR3 sequence is 15 residues long. Germline V gene sequence: CDR1 MNHNS, CDR2 SASEGT. Trimming shortened V by 2 bases and J by 2 bases, and 12 bases separated the two germline ends. This CDR3 reads CASSESPRRQETQYF. The CDR3 bases are TGTGCCAGCAGTGAATCCCCTAGGAGGCAAGAGACCCAGTACTTC.

This chain connects TRBV10-3 to TRBJ2-1; D possibly corresponds to TRBD1 (6 bases). The CDR3 runs to 16 residues. The ends were cut back, 7 bases at V and 3 bases at J, with 19 bases in the middle. In germline, CDR1 is ENHRY, CDR2 SYGVKD. The DNA for the CDR3 is TGTGCCATCATGGCCGATAGACAGGAGTTCTACAATGAGCAGTTCTTC. Translation: CAIMADRQEFYNEQFF.

The chain combines TRBV6-6 with TRBJ2-5; D may be TRBD2 (7 bases). The DNA end is more similar to TRBJ2-7, so the J call may be wrong. The CDR3 sequence is 16 residues long. CDR1 is MNHNY, CDR2 SVGAGI, per germline (reference sequence). CDR3 amino acids: CASTGGGGGARHEQYF. In DNA, the CDR3 is TGTGCCAGCACCGGCGGGGGAGGGGGGGCCAGGCACGAGCAGTACTTC.

With regard to this clone: An end of the junction differs from the germline gene, which may be a read error. V gene TRBV7-9 combines with J gene TRBJ1-2; D is unclear. Germline V gives CDR1 SEHNR, CDR2 FQNEAQ (reference sequence). The CDR3 runs 12 residues. The CDR3 bases are TGTTCCAGCAGCTCCAACACGTATGGCTACACCTTC. Residues: CSSSSNTYGYTF. Using reference TRBV7-9 and TRBJ1-2 for the parts outside the CDR3, the full variable domain is DTGVSQNPRHKITKRGQNVTFRCDPISEHNRLYWYRQTLGQGPEFLTYFQNEAQLEKSRLLSDRFSAERPKGSFSTLEIQRTEQGDSAMYLCSSSSNTYGYTFGSGTRLTVV.

The chain employs TRBV29-1 and TRBJ1-5, with 8 bases aligning to TRBD1. CDR1 and CDR2 from the germline V gene are SQVTM and ANQGSEA. Losses at the gene ends were 5 bases for V and 4 bases for J; bases not matched to a gene: 4. CDR3 length: 13 amino acids. The CDR3 DNA is TGCAGCGTTCAACAGGGGGGGAATCAGCCCCAGCATTTT. It yields the protein CSVQQGGNQPQHF.

The J gene is TRBJ1-5, the V gene TRBV6-1, with D tentatively TRBD1 (5 bases). The CDR3 loop spans 13 amino acids. The germline CDR1 and CDR2 sequences are MNHNS and SASEGT. Trimming cost V 5 bases and J 4 bases, with 9 bases left between them. CDR3 region: CASSTGWNQPQHF. The CDR3 DNA follows: TGTGCCAGCAGTACAGGCTGGAATCAGCCCCAGCATTTT.

The V gene is TRBV2, the J gene TRBJ2-5; D might be TRBD1 (6 bases). CDR3 size: 15 residues. Germline CDR1 SNHLY, CDR2 FYNNEI. The V end lost 6 bases, the J end lost 4 bases, and 18 bases lay between the germline ends. Written as DNA, the CDR3 is TGTGCCAGCAGGATAACTAGGGGGTCGACAGAGACCCAGTACTTC. It codes for CASRITRGSTETQYF.

The table lists this clone with a few counts. This sequence joins TRBV4-2 and TRBJ2-7; TRBD2 aligns across 12 bases. The V gene's germline CDR1 is LGHNA and CDR2 YNFKEQ. The CDR3 has 15 residues. Losses at the gene ends were 1 base for V and 2 bases for J; bases not matched to a gene: 0. The CDR3 sequence: CASSQGLAGAYEQYF. The DNA for the CDR3 is TGTGCCAGCAGCCAAGGACTAGCGGGGGCCTACGAGCAGTACTTC.

This chain links TRBV6-5 with TRBJ2-5, with D perhaps TRBD2 (6 bases). The germline CDR1 and CDR2 sequences are MNHEY and SVGAGI. CDR3 length: 14 residues. V lost 0 bases and J 11 bases, leaving 16 bases between the germline ends. CDR3 amino acids: CASSYSGLTGEQYF. For the CDR3, the DNA is TGTGCCAGCAGTTACTCGGGACTCACTGGGGAGCAGTACTTC.